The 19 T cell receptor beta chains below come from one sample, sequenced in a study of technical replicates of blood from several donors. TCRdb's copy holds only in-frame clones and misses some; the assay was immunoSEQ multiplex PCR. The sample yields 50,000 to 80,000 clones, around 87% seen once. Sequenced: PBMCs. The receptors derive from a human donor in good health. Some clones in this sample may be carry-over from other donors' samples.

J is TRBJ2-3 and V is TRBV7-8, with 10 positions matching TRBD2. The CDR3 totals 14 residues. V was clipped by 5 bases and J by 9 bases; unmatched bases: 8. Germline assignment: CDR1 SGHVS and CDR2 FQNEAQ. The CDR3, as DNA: TGTGCCAGCAGCCAACTAGCGGGGCCCGGGACGCAGTATTTT. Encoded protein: CASSQLAGPGTQYF.

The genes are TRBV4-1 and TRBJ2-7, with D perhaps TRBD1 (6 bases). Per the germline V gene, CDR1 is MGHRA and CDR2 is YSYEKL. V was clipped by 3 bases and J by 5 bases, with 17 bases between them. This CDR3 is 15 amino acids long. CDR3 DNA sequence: TGCGCCAGCAGCCAGCCCCGGGACACGGTCCACGAGCAGTACTTC. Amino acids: CASSQPRDTVHEQYF.

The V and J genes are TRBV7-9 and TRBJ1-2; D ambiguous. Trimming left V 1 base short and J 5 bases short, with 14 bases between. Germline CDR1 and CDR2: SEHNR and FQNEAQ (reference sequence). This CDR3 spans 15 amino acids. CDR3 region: CASSLDRERIYGYTF. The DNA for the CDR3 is TGTGCCAGCAGCTTAGACCGGGAGAGGATATATGGCTACACCTTC.

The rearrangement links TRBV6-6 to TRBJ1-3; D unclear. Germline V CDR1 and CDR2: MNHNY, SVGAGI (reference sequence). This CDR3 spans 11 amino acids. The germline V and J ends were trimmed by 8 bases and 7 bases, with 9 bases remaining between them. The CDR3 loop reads CASRAGNTIYF. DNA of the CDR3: TGTGCCAGCCGCGCCGGTAACACCATATATTTT.

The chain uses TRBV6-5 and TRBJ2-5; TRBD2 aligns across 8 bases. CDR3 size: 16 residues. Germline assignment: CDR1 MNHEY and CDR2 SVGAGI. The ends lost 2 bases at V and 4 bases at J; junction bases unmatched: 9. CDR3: CASSYGRLAGLETQYF. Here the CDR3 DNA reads TGTGCCAGCAGTTACGGTCGATTAGCGGGGTTAGAGACCCAGTACTTC.

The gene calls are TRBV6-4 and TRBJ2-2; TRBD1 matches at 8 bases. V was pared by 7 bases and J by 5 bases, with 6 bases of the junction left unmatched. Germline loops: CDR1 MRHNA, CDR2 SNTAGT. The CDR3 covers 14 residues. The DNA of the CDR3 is TGTGCCAGCAAGAAGACAGGGGATACCGGGGAGCTGTTTTTT. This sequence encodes CASKKTGDTGELFF.

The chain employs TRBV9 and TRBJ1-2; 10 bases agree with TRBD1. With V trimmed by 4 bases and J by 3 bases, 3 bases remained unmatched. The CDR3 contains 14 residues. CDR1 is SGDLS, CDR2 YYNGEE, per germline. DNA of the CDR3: TGTGCCAGCAGCCGGGACAGGGGCGACTATGGCTACACCTTC. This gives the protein CASSRDRGDYGYTF.

The CDR3 sequence: CASSDSSGLGKFF. CDR3 bases: TGTGCCAGCAGTGACTCCTCGGGACTAGGAAAGTTCTTC. The chain uses TRBV6-4 and TRBJ2-1; 8 nucleotides match TRBD2. Germline lookup yields CDR1 MRHNA and CDR2 SNTAGT. The V segment lost 0 bases and the J segment 14 bases; nucleotides outside the gene matches: 6. The CDR3 contains 13 residues.

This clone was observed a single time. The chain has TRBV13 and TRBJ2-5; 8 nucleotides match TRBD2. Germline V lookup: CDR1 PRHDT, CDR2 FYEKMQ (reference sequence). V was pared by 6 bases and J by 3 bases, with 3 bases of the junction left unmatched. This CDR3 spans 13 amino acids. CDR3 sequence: CASRAGAEETQYF. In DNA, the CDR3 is TGTGCCAGCAGAGCGGGAGCGGAAGAGACCCAGTACTTC.

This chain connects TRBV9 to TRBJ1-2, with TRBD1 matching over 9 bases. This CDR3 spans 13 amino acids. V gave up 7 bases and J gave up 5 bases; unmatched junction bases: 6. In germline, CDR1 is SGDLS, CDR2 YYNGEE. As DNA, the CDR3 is TGTGCCAGCGGTTCCGGGACAGGGTATGGCTACACCTTC. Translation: CASGSGTGYGYTF.

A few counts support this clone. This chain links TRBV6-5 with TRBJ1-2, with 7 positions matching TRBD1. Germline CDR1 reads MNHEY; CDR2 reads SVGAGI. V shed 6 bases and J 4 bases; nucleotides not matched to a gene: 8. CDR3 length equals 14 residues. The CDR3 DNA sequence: TGTGCCAGCAGCTTCATCCGGGACAGCTATGGCTACACCTTC. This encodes CASSFIRDSYGYTF.

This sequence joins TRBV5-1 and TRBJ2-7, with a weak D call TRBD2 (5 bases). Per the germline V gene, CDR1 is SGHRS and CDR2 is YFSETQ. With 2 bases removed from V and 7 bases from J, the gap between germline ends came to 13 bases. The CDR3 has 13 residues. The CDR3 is CASSFRGSEEQYF. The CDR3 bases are TGCGCCAGCAGCTTTCGAGGGTCTGAAGAGCAGTACTTC.

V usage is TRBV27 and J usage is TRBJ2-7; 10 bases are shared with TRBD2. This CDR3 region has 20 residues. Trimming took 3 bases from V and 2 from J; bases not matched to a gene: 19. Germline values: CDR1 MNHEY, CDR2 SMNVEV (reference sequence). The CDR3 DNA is TGTGCCAGCAGTTTTTTACAGGGAAATCCTACTAGCGGGGCGACCTACGAGCAGTACTTC. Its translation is CASSFLQGNPTSGATYEQYF.

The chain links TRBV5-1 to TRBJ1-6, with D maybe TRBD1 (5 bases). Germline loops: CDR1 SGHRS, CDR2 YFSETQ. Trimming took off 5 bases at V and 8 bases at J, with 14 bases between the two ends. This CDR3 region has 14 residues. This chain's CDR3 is CASRTAGKDSPLHF. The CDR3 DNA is TGCGCCAGCAGAACGGCAGGGAAGGATTCACCCCTCCACTTT.

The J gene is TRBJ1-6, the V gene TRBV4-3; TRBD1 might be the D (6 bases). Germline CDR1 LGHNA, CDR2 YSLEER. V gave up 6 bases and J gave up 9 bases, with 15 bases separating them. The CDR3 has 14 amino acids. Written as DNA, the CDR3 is TGCGCCAGCAGGTACAGGGCGGGGGGTTCACCCCTCCACTTT. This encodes CASRYRAGGSPLHF.

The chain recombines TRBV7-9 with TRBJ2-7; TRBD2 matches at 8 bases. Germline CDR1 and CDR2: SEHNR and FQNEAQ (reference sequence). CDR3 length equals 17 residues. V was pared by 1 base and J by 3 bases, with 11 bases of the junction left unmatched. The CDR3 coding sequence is TGTGCCAGCAGCTTAGAACGCCTGGGCGGGAGGAACTACGAGCAGTACTTC. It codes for CASSLERLGGRNYEQYF. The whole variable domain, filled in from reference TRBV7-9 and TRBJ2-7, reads DTGVSQNPRHKITKRGQNVTFRCDPISEHNRLYWYRQTLGQGPEFLTYFQNEAQLEKSRLLSDRFSAERPKGSFSTLEIQRTEQGDSAMYLCASSLERLGGRNYEQYFGPGTRLTVT.

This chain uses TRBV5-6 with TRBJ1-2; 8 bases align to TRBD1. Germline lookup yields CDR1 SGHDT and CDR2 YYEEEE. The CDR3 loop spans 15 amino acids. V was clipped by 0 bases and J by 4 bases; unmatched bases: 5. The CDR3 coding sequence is TGTGCCAGCAGCTTGGACAGGGGGAGAATCTATGGCTACACCTTC. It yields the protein CASSLDRGRIYGYTF. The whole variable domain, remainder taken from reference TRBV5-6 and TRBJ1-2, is DAGVTQSPTHLIKTRGQQVTLRCSPKSGHDTVSWYQQALGQGPQFIFQYYEEEERQRGNFPDRFSGHQFPNYSSELNVNALLLGDSALYLCASSLDRGRIYGYTFGSGTRLTVV.

The CDR3 is CSVGQGEAFF. Written as DNA, the CDR3 is TGCAGCGTTGGACAGGGTGAAGCTTTCTTT. The chain employs TRBV29-1 and TRBJ1-1, with 7 bases aligning to TRBD1. Germline V gene data show CDR1 as SQVTM and CDR2 as ANQGSEA. The CDR3 covers 10 residues. V lost 4 bases, J lost 7 bases, and 0 bases stayed unmatched. Full variable domain (remainder filled in from reference TRBV29-1 and TRBJ1-1): SAVISQKPSRDICQRGTSLTIQCQVDSQVTMMFWYRQQPGQSLTLIATANQGSEATYESGFVIDKFPISRPNLTFSTLTVSNMSPEDSSIYLCSVGQGEAFFGQGTRLTVV.

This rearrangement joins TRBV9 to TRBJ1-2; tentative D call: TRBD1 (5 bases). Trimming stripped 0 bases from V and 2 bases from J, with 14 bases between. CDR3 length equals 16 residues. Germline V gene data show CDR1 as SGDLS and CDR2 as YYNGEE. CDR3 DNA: TGTGCCAGCAGCGTAGACCGGGACGGACTAAACTATGGCTACACCTTC. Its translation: CASSVDRDGLNYGYTF.